The 5 T cell receptor beta chains reported below all come from one sample, sequenced in a study of blood T cell repertoires in COVID-19. The table came from immunoSEQ multiplex PCR; TCRdb's copy has only in-frame clones and leaves some out. The sample consists of some 370,000 clones, around 83% of them appearing once. Sequencing was done on a sample of PBMCs or T cells enriched from blood (not recorded which). The receptors come from a woman in her forties or fifties who had recovered from COVID-19.

The chain carries TRBV29-1 and TRBJ1-2; TRBD1 might be the D (5 bases). The CDR3 runs 12 residues. Germline CDR1 and CDR2: SQVTM and ANQGSEA. Trimming pared 7 bases from V and 4 bases from J, leaving 13 bases between. CDR3 region: CSASRGTYGYTF. The CDR3 nucleotides are TGCAGCGCCTCACGGGGGACCTATGGCTACACCTTC.

This clone was detected only a few times. The chain recombines TRBV9 with TRBJ2-7; perhaps TRBD1 as D (5 bases). With 3 bases removed from V and 4 bases from J, the gap between germline ends came to 23 bases. The CDR3 contains 17 residues. The germline CDR1 and CDR2 sequences are SGDLS and YYNGEE. This chain's CDR3 is CASSESTGGRVAYEQYF. DNA of the CDR3: TGTGCCAGCAGCGAATCCACCGGTGGCAGGGTGGCGTACGAGCAGTACTTC.

This chain links TRBV6-5 with TRBJ1-3, with 7 bases aligning to TRBD1. CDR1 is MNHEY, CDR2 SVGAGI, per germline. V was clipped by 2 bases and J by 2 bases; unmatched bases: 3. The CDR3 runs to 15 residues. This CDR3 reads CASSYQDRAGNTIYF. CDR3 DNA: TGTGCCAGCAGTTACCAAGACAGGGCTGGAAACACCATATATTTT.

The gene calls are TRBV6-5 and TRBJ1-2, with D perhaps TRBD1 (6 bases). Trimming cost V 5 bases and J 0 bases, with 13 bases left between them. Germline lookup yields CDR1 MNHEY and CDR2 SVGAGI. The CDR3 covers 15 residues. CDR3 residues: CASSLSWGPNYGYTF. CDR3 bases: TGTGCCAGCAGTCTATCCTGGGGGCCTAACTATGGCTACACCTTC.

The chain links TRBV5-1 to TRBJ2-7; D gene ambiguous. Germline assignment: CDR1 SGHRS and CDR2 YFSETQ. CDR3 length equals 17 residues. Between the trimmed V and J ends, which lost 4 bases and 3 bases, there was a span of 23 bases. The chain's CDR3 is CASSPAMGLQAHYEQYF. Written as DNA, the CDR3 is TGCGCCAGCAGCCCGGCCATGGGTCTTCAGGCCCACTACGAGCAGTACTTC.